This T cell receptor beta chain came from a study of blood T cells in healthy people across ages. The CDR3 runs 15 residues. Next came a second PCR, run for about 7 to 11 cycles, which used a sample-barcoded 5' primer along with a J-beta primer mix. Individual samples furnished no less than 3 million CDR3-containing paired-end reads apiece. TCRdb used MiXCR to reprocess the 5' RACE reads, holding one entry per CDR3 protein. The sample contains 780,000 or so distinct CDR3 sequences, approximately 53% of which appear only once. This chain links TRBV21-1 with TRBJ2-7; TRBD1, as called in the table, went unchecked against the DNA. TRBV21-1 is classified as a pseudogene. Sample: blood. This sequence originates from an elderly man in good health. The DNA of the CDR3 is TGTGCCAGCAGCAACCCGGGACGGAGCTCCTACGAGCAGTACTTC. This sequence encodes CASSNPGRSSYEQYF.